This T cell receptor (beta chain) was sequenced in a study of shared clonotypes between healthy human individuals. Overall study context: Researchers assigned three CD4 naive, three CD4 memory, two CD8 naive and one CD8 memory plate to each donor.

The CDR3 totals 11 residues. The germline V gene encodes CDR1 GTSNPN and CDR2 SVGIG (reference sequence). V was pared by 2 bases and J by 6 bases, with 4 bases between. In the naive CD8 group, cells lacked CD45RO and were positively selected for CCR7, so terminally differentiated effector memory CD45RA+ cells were left out. Study outcomes and limitations: Collection of samples was limited to blood; tissue repertoires likely differ. A generally larger estimated richness was seen in naive subsets than in memory subsets.

As handled by the study authors: Filtering differed, since immunoSEQ gave only junction sequences and no quality scores. Data came from immunoSEQ multiplex PCR; TCRdb stores just in-frame clones and leaves some out. That table is the source of V, J and clone size, and D and trimming were worked out from the DNA. The sample lists millions of clones, around 96% occurring once. In the case of this clone: Its cognate antigen is unknown. A read error is possible here, since a much larger clone lies one base away.

The sequenced material came from naive CD8+ T cells sorted from blood. The rearrangement uses TRBV30 and TRBJ2-2, with D unclear. The receptor comes from a man younger than 35 in good health. The CDR3 loop reads CAWSPAGELFF. The DNA of the CDR3 is TGTGCCTGGAGTCCCGCCGGGGAGCTGTTTTTT.